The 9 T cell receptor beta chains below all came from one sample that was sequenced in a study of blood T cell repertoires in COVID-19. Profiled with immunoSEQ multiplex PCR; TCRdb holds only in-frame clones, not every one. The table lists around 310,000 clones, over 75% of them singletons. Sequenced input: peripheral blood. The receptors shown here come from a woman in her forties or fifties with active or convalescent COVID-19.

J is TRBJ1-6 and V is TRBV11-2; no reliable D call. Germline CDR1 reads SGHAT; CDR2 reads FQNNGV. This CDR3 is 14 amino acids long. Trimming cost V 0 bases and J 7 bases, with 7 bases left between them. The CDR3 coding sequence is TGTGCCAGCAGCTTAGAGGCCTCAAATTCACCCCTCCACTTT. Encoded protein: CASSLEASNSPLHF.

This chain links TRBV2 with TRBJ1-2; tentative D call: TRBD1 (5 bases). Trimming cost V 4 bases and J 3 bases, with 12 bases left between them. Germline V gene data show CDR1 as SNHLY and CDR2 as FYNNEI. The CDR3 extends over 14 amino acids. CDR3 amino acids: CASSVQGGHYGYTF. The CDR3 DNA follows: TGTGCCAGCAGTGTTCAGGGAGGACACTATGGCTACACCTTC.

Written as DNA, the CDR3 is TGTGCCAGCAGCACTTGGACAGGGAAGGGTCGGAATGAGCAGTTCTTC. This codes for CASSTWTGKGRNEQFF. This rearrangement joins TRBV7-2 to TRBJ2-1; 8 nucleotides line up with TRBD1. The V segment lost 5 bases and the J segment 7 bases; nucleotides outside the gene matches: 13. The CDR3 loop spans 16 amino acids. Germline assignment: CDR1 SGHTA and CDR2 FQGNSA.

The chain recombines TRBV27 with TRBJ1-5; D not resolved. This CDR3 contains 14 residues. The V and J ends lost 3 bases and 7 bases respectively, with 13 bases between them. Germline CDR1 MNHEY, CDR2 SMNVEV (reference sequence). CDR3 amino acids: CASSLNVPGQPQHF. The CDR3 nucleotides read TGTGCCAGCAGTTTGAATGTCCCGGGACAGCCCCAGCATTTT.

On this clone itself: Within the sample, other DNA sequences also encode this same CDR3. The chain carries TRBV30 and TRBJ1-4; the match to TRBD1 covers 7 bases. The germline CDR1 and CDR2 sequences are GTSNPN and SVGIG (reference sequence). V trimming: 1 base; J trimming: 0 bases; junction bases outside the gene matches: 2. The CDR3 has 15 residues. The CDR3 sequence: CAWSGGTATNEKLFF. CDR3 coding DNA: TGTGCCTGGAGTGGGGGGACAGCAACTAATGAAAAACTGTTTTTT.

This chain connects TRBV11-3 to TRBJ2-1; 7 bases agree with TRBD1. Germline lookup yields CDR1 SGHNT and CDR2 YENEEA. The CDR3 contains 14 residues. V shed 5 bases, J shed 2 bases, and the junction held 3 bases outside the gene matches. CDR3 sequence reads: CASSTQGAYNEQFF. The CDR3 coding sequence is TGTGCCAGCAGCACCCAGGGGGCCTACAATGAGCAGTTCTTC.

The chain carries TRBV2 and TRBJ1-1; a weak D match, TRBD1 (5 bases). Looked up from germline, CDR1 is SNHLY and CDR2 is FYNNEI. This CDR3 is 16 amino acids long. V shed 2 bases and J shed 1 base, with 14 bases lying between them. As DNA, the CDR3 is TGTGCCAGCAGTGAACGGCAGGTGGGGGGGAACACTGAAGCTTTCTTT. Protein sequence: CASSERQVGGNTEAFF.

The CDR3: CASSTPTGGYTF. CDR3 coding DNA: TGTGCCAGTAGTACCCCGACAGGGGGCTACACCTTC. J is TRBJ1-2 and V is TRBV19, with 7 nucleotides matching TRBD1. Losses at the gene ends were 4 bases for V and 8 bases for J; bases not matched to a gene: 4. Per germline, CDR1 LNHDA and CDR2 SQIVND (reference sequence). The CDR3 is 12 amino acids.

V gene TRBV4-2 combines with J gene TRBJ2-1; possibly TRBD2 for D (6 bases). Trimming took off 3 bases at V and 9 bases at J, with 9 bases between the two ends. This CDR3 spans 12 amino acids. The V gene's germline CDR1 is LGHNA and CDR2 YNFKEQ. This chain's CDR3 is CASSQGGIEQFF. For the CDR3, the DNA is TGTGCCAGCAGCCAGGGGGGAATTGAGCAGTTCTTC.